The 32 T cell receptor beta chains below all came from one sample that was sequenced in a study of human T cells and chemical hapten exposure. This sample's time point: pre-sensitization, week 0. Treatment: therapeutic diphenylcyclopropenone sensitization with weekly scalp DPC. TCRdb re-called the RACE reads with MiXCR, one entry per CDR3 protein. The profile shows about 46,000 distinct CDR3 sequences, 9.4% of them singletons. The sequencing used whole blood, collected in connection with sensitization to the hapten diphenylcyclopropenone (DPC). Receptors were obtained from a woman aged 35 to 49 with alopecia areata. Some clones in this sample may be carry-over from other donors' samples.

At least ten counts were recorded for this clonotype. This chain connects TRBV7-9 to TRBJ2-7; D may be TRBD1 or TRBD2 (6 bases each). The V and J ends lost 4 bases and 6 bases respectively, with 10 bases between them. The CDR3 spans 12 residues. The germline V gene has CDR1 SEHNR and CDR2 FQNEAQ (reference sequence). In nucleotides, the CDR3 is TGTGCCAGCAGCTCGAGGGGGGCCGAGCAGTACTTC. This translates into CASSSRGAEQYF.

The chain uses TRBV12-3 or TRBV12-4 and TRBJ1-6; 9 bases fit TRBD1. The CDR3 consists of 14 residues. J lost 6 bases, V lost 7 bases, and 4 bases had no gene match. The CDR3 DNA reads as TGTGCCAGCACCCGGACAGGGGCTAATTCACCCCTCCACTTT. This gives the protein CASTRTGANSPLHF.

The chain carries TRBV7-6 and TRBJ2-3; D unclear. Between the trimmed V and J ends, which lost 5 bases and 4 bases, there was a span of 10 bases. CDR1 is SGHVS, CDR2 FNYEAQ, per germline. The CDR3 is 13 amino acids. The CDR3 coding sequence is TGTGCCAGCAGCCGCTCTGCCCCAGATACGCAGTATTTT. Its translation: CASSRSAPDTQYF.

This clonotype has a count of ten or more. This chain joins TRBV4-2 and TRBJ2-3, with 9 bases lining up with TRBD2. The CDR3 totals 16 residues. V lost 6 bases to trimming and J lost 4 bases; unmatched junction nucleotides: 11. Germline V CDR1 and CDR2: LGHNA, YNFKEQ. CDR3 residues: CASRAVRGGLADTQYF. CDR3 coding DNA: TGTGCCAGCAGGGCGGTGCGGGGGGGCCTGGCAGATACGCAGTATTTT.

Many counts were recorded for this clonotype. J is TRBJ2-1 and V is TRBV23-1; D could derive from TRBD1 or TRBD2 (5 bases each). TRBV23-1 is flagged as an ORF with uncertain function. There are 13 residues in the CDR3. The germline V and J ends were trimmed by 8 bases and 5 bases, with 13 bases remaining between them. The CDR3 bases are TGCGCCAGCGACCGGGACCGGAACAATGAGCAGTTCTTC. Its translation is CASDRDRNNEQFF.

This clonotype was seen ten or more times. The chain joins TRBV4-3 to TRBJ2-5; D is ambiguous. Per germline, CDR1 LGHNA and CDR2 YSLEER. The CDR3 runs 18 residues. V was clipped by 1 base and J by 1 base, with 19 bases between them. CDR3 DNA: TGCGCCAGCAGCCAAGTAAGACAAGGTCTACCTTTCCAAGAGACCCAGTACTTC. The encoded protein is CASSQVRQGLPFQETQYF.

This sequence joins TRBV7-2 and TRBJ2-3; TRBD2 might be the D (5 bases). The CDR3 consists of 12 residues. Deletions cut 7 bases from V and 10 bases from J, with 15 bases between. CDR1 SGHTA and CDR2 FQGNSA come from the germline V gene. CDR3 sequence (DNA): TGTGCCAGCACCTACCCCGGGGTTGCGCAGTATTTT. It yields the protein CASTYPGVAQYF.

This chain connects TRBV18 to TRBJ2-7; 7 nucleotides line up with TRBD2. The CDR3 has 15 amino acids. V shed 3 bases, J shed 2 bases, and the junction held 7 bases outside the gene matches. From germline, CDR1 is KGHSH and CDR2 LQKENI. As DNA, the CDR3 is TGTGCCAGCTCACCCACTAGCGTACCCACCTACGAGCAGTACTTC. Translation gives CASSPTSVPTYEQYF.

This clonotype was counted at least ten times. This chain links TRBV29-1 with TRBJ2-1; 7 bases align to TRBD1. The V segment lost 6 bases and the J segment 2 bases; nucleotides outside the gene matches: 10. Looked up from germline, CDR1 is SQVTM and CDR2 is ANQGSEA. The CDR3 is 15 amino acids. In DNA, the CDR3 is TGCAGCGTGATGGGGACAGTGCTCCCCTACAATGAGCAGTTCTTC. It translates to CSVMGTVLPYNEQFF.

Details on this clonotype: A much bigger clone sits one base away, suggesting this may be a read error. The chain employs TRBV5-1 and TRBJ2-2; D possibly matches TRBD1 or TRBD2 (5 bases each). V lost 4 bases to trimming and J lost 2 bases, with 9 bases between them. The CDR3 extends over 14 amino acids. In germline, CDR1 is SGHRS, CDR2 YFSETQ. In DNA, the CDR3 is TGCGCCAGCAGCCCCCGGGACAACACCGGGGAGCTGTTTTTT. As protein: CASSPRDNTGELFF.

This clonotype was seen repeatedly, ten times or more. In DNA, the CDR3 is TGCAGCGTTGGAATAAACAAGGACACTGAAGCTTTCTTT. As protein: CSVGINKDTEAFF. This chain connects TRBV29-1 to TRBJ1-1; D uncertain. V was trimmed by 4 bases and J by 3 bases, leaving 12 bases between them. The germline V gene has CDR1 SQVTM and CDR2 ANQGSEA. The CDR3 is 13 amino acids.

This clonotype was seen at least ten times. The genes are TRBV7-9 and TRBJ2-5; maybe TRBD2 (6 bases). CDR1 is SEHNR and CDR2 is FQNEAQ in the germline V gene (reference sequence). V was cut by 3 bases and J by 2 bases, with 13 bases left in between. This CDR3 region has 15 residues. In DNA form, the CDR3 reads TGTGCCAGCAGCTTCTCCGGGGGACTTCAAGAGACCCAGTACTTC. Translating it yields CASSFSGGLQETQYF.

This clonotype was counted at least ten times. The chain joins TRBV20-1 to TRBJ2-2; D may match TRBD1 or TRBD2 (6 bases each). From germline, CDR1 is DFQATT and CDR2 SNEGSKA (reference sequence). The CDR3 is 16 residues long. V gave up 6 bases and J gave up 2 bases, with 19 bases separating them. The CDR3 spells CSALNPGGVNTGELFF. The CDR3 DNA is TGCAGTGCCCTTAACCCCGGGGGCGTTAACACCGGGGAGCTGTTTTTT.

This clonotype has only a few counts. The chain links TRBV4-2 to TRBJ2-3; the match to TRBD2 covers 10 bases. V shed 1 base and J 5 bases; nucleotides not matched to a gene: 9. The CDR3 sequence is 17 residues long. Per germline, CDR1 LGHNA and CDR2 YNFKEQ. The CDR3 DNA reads TGTGCCAGCAGCCAAGCGGGAGCGGGGGGGCTTGGAGATACGCAGTATTTT. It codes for CASSQAGAGGLGDTQYF.

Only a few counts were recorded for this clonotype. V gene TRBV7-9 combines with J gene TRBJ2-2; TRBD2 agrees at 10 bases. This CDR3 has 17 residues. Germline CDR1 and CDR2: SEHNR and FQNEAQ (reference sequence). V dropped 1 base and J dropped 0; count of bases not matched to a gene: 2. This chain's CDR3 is CASSLGTSGANTGELFF. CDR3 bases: TGTGCCAGCAGCTTAGGGACTAGCGGCGCGAACACCGGGGAGCTGTTTTTT.

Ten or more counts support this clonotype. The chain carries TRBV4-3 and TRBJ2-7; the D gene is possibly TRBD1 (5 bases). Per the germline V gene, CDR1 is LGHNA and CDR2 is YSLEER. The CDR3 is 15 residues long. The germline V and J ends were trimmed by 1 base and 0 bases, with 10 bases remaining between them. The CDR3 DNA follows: TGCGCCAGCAGCCAAGTAACAGGCAGCTCCTACGAGCAGTACTTC. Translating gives CASSQVTGSSYEQYF.

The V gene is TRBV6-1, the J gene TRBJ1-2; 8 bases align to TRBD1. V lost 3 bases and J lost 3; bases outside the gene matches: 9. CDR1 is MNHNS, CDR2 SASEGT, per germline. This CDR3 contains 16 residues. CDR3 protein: CASSDAPLDRDYGYTF. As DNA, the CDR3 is TGTGCCAGCAGTGATGCGCCTTTGGACAGGGACTATGGCTACACCTTC.

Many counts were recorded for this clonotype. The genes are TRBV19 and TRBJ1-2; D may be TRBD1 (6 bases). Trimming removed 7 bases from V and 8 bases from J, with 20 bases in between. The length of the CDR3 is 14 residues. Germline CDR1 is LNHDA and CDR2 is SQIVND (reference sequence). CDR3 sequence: CASILVRGPGGYTF. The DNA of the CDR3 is TGTGCCAGTATCCTCGTCAGGGGTCCCGGCGGCTACACCTTC.

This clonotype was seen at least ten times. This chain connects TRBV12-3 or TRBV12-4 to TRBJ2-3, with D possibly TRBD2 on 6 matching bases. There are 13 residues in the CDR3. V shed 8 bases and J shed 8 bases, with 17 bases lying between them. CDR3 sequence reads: CASRSGTHGTQYF. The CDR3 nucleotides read TGTGCCAGCCGATCGGGGACTCACGGTACGCAGTATTTT.

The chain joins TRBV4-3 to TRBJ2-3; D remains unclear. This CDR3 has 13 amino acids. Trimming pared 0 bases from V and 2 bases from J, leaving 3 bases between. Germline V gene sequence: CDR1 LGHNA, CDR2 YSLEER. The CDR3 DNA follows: TGCGCCAGCAGCCAAGATTTCACAGATACGCAGTATTTT. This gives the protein CASSQDFTDTQYF.

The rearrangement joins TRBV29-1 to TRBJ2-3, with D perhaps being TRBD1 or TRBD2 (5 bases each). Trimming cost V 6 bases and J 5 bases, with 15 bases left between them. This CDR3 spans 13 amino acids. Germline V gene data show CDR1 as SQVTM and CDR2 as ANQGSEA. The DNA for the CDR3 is TGCAGCGTGACCCGGGGCCAGGGAGATACGCAGTATTTT. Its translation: CSVTRGQGDTQYF.

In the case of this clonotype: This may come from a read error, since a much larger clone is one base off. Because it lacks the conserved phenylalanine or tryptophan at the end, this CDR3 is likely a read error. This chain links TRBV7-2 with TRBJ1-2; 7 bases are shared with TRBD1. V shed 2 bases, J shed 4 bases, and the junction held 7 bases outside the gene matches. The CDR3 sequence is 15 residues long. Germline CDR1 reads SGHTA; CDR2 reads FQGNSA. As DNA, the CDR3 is TGTGCCAGCAGCTTAACAGGGGTGTTCAGCTATGGCTACACCTCC. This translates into CASSLTGVFSYGYTS.

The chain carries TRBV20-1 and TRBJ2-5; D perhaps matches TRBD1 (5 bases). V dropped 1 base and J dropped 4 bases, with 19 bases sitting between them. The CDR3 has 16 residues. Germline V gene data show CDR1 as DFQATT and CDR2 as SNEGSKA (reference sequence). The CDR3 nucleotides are TGCAGTGCTAGAGTCCAAGGGGCAGGTTCACCAGAGACCCAGTACTTC. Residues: CSARVQGAGSPETQYF.

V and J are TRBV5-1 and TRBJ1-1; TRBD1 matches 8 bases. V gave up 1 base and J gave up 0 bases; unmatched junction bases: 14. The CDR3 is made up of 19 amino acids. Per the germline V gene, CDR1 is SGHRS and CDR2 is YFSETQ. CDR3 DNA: TGCGCCAGCAGCTTGCCGGCCTATGGGACAGGACTTATGAACACTGAAGCTTTCTTT. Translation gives CASSLPAYGTGLMNTEAFF.

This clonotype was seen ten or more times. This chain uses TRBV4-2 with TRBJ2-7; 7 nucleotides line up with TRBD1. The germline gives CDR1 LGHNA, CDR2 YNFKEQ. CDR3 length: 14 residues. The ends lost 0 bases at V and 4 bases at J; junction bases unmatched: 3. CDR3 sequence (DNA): TGTGCCAGCAGCCAAGATGGGACAGCATACGAGCAGTACTTC. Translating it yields CASSQDGTAYEQYF.

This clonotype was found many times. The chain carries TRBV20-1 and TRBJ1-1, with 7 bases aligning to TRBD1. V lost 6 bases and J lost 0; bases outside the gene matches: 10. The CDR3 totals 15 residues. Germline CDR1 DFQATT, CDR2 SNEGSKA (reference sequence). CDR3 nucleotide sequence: TGCAGTGCGCTGGACAGGTTCTACATGAACACTGAAGCTTTCTTT. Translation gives CSALDRFYMNTEAFF.

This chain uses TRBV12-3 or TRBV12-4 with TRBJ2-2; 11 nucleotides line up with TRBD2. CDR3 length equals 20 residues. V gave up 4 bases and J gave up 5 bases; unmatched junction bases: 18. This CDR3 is CASSSDRGRTSGGWTGELFF. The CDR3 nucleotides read TGTGCCAGCAGTTCGGACAGGGGAAGAACTAGCGGGGGTTGGACCGGGGAGCTGTTTTTT.

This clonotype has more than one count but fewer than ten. CDR3 DNA: TGTGCCAGCATTCCGGTCGACAGGGGCGGGGACACTGAAGCTTTCTTT. This encodes CASIPVDRGGDTEAFF. J is TRBJ1-1 and V is TRBV7-9, with 8 bases fitting TRBD1. The V gene end was trimmed by 7 bases and the J gene end by 3 bases; junction bases not matched to a gene: 13. The CDR3 consists of 16 residues. CDR1 is SEHNR, CDR2 FQNEAQ, per germline (reference sequence). Using reference TRBV7-9 and TRBJ1-1 for the parts outside the CDR3, the full variable domain is DTGVSQNPRHKITKRGQNVTFRCDPISEHNRLYWYRQTLGQGPEFLTYFQNEAQLEKSRLLSDRFSAERPKGSFSTLEIQRTEQGDSAMYLCASIPVDRGGDTEAFFGQGTRLTVV.

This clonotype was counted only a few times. The DNA of the CDR3 is TGTGCCAGCAGCTTTGGACGGGGGGGTCCCGATTTTTACAATGAGCAGTTCTTC. This translates into CASSFGRGGPDFYNEQFF. The V call is TRBV5-4, the J call TRBJ2-1, with 8 bases that match TRBD2. Germline CDR1 reads SGHNT; CDR2 reads YYREEE (reference sequence). The ends lost 2 bases at V and 4 bases at J; junction bases unmatched: 14. The CDR3 is 18 residues long. Full variable domain (missing parts from reference TRBV5-4 and TRBJ2-1): ETGVTQSPTHLIKTRGQQVTLRCSSQSGHNTVSWYQQALGQGPQFIFQYYREEENGRGNFPPRFSGLQFPNYSSELNVNALELDDSALYLCASSFGRGGPDFYNEQFFGPGTRLTVL.

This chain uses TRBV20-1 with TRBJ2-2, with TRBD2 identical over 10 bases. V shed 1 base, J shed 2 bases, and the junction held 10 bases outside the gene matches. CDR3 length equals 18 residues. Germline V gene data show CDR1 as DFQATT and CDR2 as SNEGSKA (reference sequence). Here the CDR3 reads CSARASGGAQYNTGELFF. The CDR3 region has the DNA TGCAGTGCTAGAGCTAGCGGGGGAGCCCAATACAACACCGGGGAGCTGTTTTTT.

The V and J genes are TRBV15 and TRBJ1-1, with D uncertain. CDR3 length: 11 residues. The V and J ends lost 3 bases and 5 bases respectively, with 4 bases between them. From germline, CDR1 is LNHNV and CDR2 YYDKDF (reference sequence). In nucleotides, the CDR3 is TGTGCCACCAGCAGGAGTACTGAAGCTTTCTTT. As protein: CATSRSTEAFF. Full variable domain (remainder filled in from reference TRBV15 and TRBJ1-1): DAMVIQNPRYQVTQFGKPVTLSCSQTLNHNVMYWYQQKSSQAPKLLFHYYDKDFNNEADTPDNFQSRRPNTSFCFLDIRSPGLGDTAMYLCATSRSTEAFFGQGTRLTVV.

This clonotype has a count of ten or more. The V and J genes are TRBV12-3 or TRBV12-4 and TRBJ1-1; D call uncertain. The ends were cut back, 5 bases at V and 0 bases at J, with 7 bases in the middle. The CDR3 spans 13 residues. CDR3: CASSPSVNTEAFF. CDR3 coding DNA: TGTGCCAGCAGTCCCTCAGTGAACACTGAAGCTTTCTTT.